Following are 8 T cell receptor beta chains from one sample sequenced in a study of cytomegalovirus exposure and HLA in healthy donors. The PCR ran on 60 Vbeta and 13 Jbeta primers. Sequencing was performed with immunoSEQ multiplex PCR; in TCRdb, only in-frame clones are kept and a portion is missing. The sample holds some 65,000 clones, around 70% seen once. The sequencing sample was made of PBMCs. All receptors derive from a woman under 40 in good health and CMV-seronegative.

The rearrangement links TRBV19 to TRBJ1-2; 8 positions match TRBD1. The CDR3 loop spans 14 amino acids. V shed 5 bases and J 5 bases; nucleotides not matched to a gene: 7. Germline assignment: CDR1 LNHDA and CDR2 SQIVND (reference sequence). The CDR3 region has the DNA TGTGCCAGTAGTCCACAGGGGGACGGGTATGGCTACACCTTC. Amino acids: CASSPQGDGYGYTF.

V gene TRBV11-2 combines with J gene TRBJ2-5; D ambiguous. This CDR3 has 13 residues. Germline V gives CDR1 SGHAT, CDR2 FQNNGV. Trimming took 3 bases from V and 2 from J, leaving 7 bases between them. CDR3 region: CASSFAVQETQYF. The CDR3 DNA reads as TGTGCCAGCAGCTTCGCGGTACAAGAGACCCAGTACTTC.

This clone was counted between two and nine times. The chain carries TRBV6-5 and TRBJ2-7; no definite D call. The CDR3 extends over 12 amino acids. Trimming shortened V by 7 bases and J by 5 bases, and 12 bases separated the two germline ends. CDR1 is MNHEY, CDR2 SVGAGI, per germline. DNA for the CDR3: TGTGCCAGCACTCCTGGCGGCCACGAGCAGTACTTC. This translates into CASTPGGHEQYF.

As DNA, the CDR3 is TGTGCCAGCAGCTACGGGTTGAGGGGGACCCTCCACTTT. Amino acids: CASSYGLRGTLHF. This rearrangement joins TRBV11-1 to TRBJ1-6; D perhaps matches TRBD1 (6 bases). From germline, CDR1 is SGHAT and CDR2 FQDESV (reference sequence). The CDR3 spans 13 residues. The V end was cut by 4 bases, the J end by 14 bases, with 15 bases between.

This clone was recorded once. V is TRBV9 and J is TRBJ2-3; TRBD2 matches 12 bases. The V and J ends lost 2 bases and 6 bases, in that order; junction bases with no gene match: 7. Germline CDR1 is SGDLS and CDR2 is YYNGEE. This CDR3 has 16 amino acids. Here the CDR3 reads CASSVRTSGALDTQYF. The CDR3 coding sequence is TGTGCCAGCAGCGTCCGGACTAGCGGGGCGTTGGATACGCAGTATTTT.

The chain couples TRBV7-2 to TRBJ2-1; D gene uncertain. Germline values: CDR1 SGHTA, CDR2 FQGNSA. This CDR3 has 11 amino acids. The V gene lost 2 bases and the J gene lost 9 bases, with 5 bases spanning the gap. CDR3 region: CASSLSVEQFF. The DNA of the CDR3 is TGTGCCAGCAGCTTATCAGTTGAGCAGTTCTTC. Full variable domain (outside the CDR3, taken from reference TRBV7-2 and TRBJ2-1): GAGVSQSPSNKVTEKGKDVELRCDPISGHTALYWYRQSLGQGLEFLIYFQGNSAPDKSGLPSDRFSAERTGGSVSTLTIQRTQQEDSAVYLCASSLSVEQFFGPGTRLTVL.

The J gene is TRBJ2-3, the V gene TRBV11-3; TRBD1 aligns across 10 bases. The CDR3 totals 15 residues. Germline V CDR1 and CDR2: SGHNT, YENEEA. V gave up 5 bases and J gave up 5 bases; unmatched junction bases: 7. CDR3 nucleotide sequence: TGTGCCAGCAGCGTAAGACAGGGGGCCGGAGATACGCAGTATTTT. It specifies CASSVRQGAGDTQYF.

The gene calls are TRBV30 and TRBJ1-4; 7 nucleotides match TRBD1. This CDR3 spans 13 amino acids. Germline V CDR1 and CDR2: GTSNPN, SVGIG (reference sequence). The ends lost 2 bases at V and 14 bases at J; junction bases unmatched: 11. The CDR3 sequence is CAWSPGDLDRLFF. The CDR3 DNA reads as TGTGCCTGGAGTCCAGGGGACCTGGACAGGCTGTTTTTT.